The rows below give T cell receptor beta chains drawn from one sample of a study of T cell responses to AZD1222 COVID-19 vaccine. Measured with immunoSEQ multiplex PCR; TCRdb has only the in-frame clones, and not every one. This table holds 90,000 to 150,000 clones, 88% found once. The source material was peripheral blood, sampled on day 0 of AZD1222 vaccination. These receptors were taken from an adult in good health. Both conserved end residues are part of each CDR3. The D gene is left open where the match is weak. Expanded clones are given a class, and other clones once, few, many or no size at all.

v_call	d_call	clone_size	j_call	cdr3_nt	cdr3_aa
TRBV7-3	TRBD2	-	TRBJ2-2	TGTGCCAGCAGCCCCCGGGGGGACCCTACGAACACCGGGGAGCTGTTTTTT	CASSPRGDPTNTGELFF
TRBV11-2	TRBD1	-	TRBJ1-2	TGTGCCAGCACCACGACAGGGCATGGCTACACCTTC	CASTTTGHGYTF
TRBV5-4	-	-	TRBJ1-4	TGTGCCAGCAGCTTTTTCCCCCCGAGGGGCGGTAATGAAAAACTGTTTTTT	CASSFFPPRGGNEKLFF
TRBV7-2	TRBD1	-	TRBJ1-1	TGTGCCAGCAGCTTATGGGGACAGGGCGTAAGTAAGAGGACTGAAGCTTTCTTT	CASSLWGQGVSKRTEAFF
TRBV3-1/TRBV3-2	TRBD1	-	TRBJ1-6	TGTGCCAGCAGCCGACAGGGCGTTTCACCCCTCCACTTT	CASSRQGVSPLHF
TRBV15	-	-	TRBJ1-1	TGTGCCACCAGCAGAGATATACAGGGATTAAGCACTGAAGCTTTCTTT	CATSRDIQGLSTEAFF
TRBV4-3	-	-	TRBJ1-5	TGCGCCAGCAGCCAAGAATTATCGAATCAGCCCCAGCATTTT	CASSQELSNQPQHF
TRBV7-2	-	-	TRBJ1-6	TGTGCCAGCAGCTTGGAACGGGGCGCGGCTTCACCCCTCCACTTT	CASSLERGAASPLHF
TRBV27	-	-	TRBJ1-2	TGTGCCAGCAGTTTCAATCAGGGGAACTATGGCTACACCTTC	CASSFNQGNYGYTF
TRBV2	TRBD1	-	TRBJ1-4	TGTGCCAGCAATAGACAGGGAGGTCCAGAAAAACTGTTTTTT	CASNRQGGPEKLFF
TRBV6-1	-	-	TRBJ1-5	TGTGCCAGCAGTGAAGACGCCGGGGCGGCTCAGCCCCAGCATTTT	CASSEDAGAAQPQHF
TRBV7-9	-	-	TRBJ1-4	TGTGCCAGCAGCTTACAACTCAGGGGAAAACTGTTTTTT	CASSLQLRGKLFF
TRBV4-1	-	few	TRBJ1-5	TGCGCCAGCAGTTGGGACCAGATTGGAGGACAGCCCCAGCATTTT	CASSWDQIGGQPQHF
TRBV6-5	TRBD1	once	TRBJ1-6	TGTGCCAGCAGAAACAGGGGCTCCTATAATTCACCCCTCCACTTT	CASRNRGSYNSPLHF
TRBV7-3	TRBD2	-	TRBJ2-1	TGTGCCAGCAGCTTACTAGCGGGGATCTACAATGAGCAGTTCTTC	CASSLLAGIYNEQFF
TRBV11-2	-	-	TRBJ1-6	TGTGCCAGCAGCTACGGACCTAATTCACCCCTCCACTTT	CASSYGPNSPLHF
TRBV18	TRBD1	-	TRBJ1-1	TGTGCCAGCTCCCACGACAGGGACGCTGAAGCTTTCTTT	CASSHDRDAEAFF
TRBV10-3	-	-	TRBJ1-5	TGTGCCACCAAAGAAAACAGGGACCAGCCCCAGCATTTT	CATKENRDQPQHF
TRBV10-2	-	-	TRBJ1-1	TGCGCCAGCAGTGAGTCGCACAACACTGAAGCTTTCTTT	CASSESHNTEAFF
TRBV27	-	-	TRBJ1-2	TGTGCCAGCAGCGGAGCCAGGGGTGGTGGCTACACCTTC	CASSGARGGGYTF
TRBV5-1	TRBD1	-	TRBJ1-5	TGCGCCAGCAGCCCGGGACAGGCGAATCAGCCCCAGCATTTT	CASSPGQANQPQHF
TRBV6-5	-	once	TRBJ1-5	TGTGCCAGCAGACTCGACAGCTATAGCAATCAGCCCCAGCATTTT	CASRLDSYSNQPQHF
TRBV6-2/TRBV6-3	-	once	TRBJ2-3	TGTGCCAGCAGTTACGGTCCGACATCCACAGATACGCAGTATTTT	CASSYGPTSTDTQYF